A selection of T cell receptor beta chains follows, all from one sample in a study of T-cell memory formation after mild COVID-19. TCRdb re-derived calls from the 5' RACE reads in MiXCR, one entry per CDR3 protein. The sample includes about 180,000 distinct CDR3 sequences, around 18% of them seen just once. The sample taken for sequencing was PBMCs or a T cell subset sorted from them (not recorded which). The source of these receptors is a man aged 18-30 years who had mild COVID-19 (a few samples of this study predate the infection). Cell type and time point are not known. The CDR3 runs from the conserved cysteine through the conserved F or W. A D gene is named only where the DNA matches it firmly. Where a row states a size, it is once, few, many or the class of an expanded clone; other rows omit it.

j_gene: TRBJ2-1; len: 13; d_gene: .; abundance: few; v_gene: TRBV30; CDR3nt: TGTGCCTGGATGGGTCAGGAATACAATGAGCAGTTCTTC; CDR3aa: CAWMGQEYNEQFF
j_gene: TRBJ2-2; len: 17; d_gene: TRBD2; abundance: few; v_gene: TRBV18; CDR3nt: TGTGCCAGCTCACTAAGGCTAGCGGGATCGAACACCGGGGAGCTGTTTTTT; CDR3aa: CASSLRLAGSNTGELFF
j_gene: TRBJ1-2; len: 15; d_gene: TRBD1; abundance: few; v_gene: TRBV6-4; CDR3nt: TGTGCCAGCAGTGTGGCCGGGACAGGGAACTATGGCTACACCTTC; CDR3aa: CASSVAGTGNYGYTF
j_gene: TRBJ1-5; len: 13; d_gene: .; abundance: few; v_gene: TRBV6-5; CDR3nt: TGTGCCAGCAGTTACAGTCTGAAGCAGCCCCAGCATTTT; CDR3aa: CASSYSLKQPQHF
j_gene: TRBJ1-1; len: 12; d_gene: .; abundance: .; v_gene: TRBV10-3; CDR3nt: TGTGCCATCAAGGTCGGCGGAGGAGAAGCTTTCTTT; CDR3aa: CAIKVGGGEAFF
j_gene: TRBJ1-2; len: 15; d_gene: .; abundance: .; v_gene: TRBV29-1; CDR3nt: TGCAGCGTTGGTGAGAGGGACGTTCCGCACTATGGCTACACCTTC; CDR3aa: CSVGERDVPHYGYTF
j_gene: TRBJ2-7; len: 14; d_gene: TRBD2; abundance: many; v_gene: TRBV5-1; CDR3nt: TGCGCCAGCAGCTTGCAAAGCGGGGAGGACGAGCAGTACTTC; CDR3aa: CASSLQSGEDEQYF
j_gene: TRBJ1-1; len: 15; d_gene: TRBD1; abundance: few; v_gene: TRBV25-1; CDR3nt: TGTGCCAGCAGTCCGTGGACAGGGTTGGGCACTGAAGCTTTCTTT; CDR3aa: CASSPWTGLGTEAFF
j_gene: TRBJ2-5; len: 13; d_gene: .; abundance: .; v_gene: TRBV29-1; CDR3nt: TGCAGCGTGACACCTCCGGGCCAAGAGACCCAGTACTTC; CDR3aa: CSVTPPGQETQYF
j_gene: TRBJ1-5; len: 12; d_gene: .; abundance: few; v_gene: TRBV10-3; CDR3nt: TGTGCCATCAGTGAGCAGGGTCAGCCCCAGCATTTT; CDR3aa: CAISEQGQPQHF
j_gene: TRBJ2-5; len: 15; d_gene: .; abundance: .; v_gene: TRBV3-1; CDR3nt: TGTGCCAGCAGCCCCCTCGGGGCGGGACAAGAGACCCAGTACTTC; CDR3aa: CASSPLGAGQETQYF
j_gene: TRBJ1-2; len: 15; d_gene: .; abundance: .; v_gene: TRBV6-5; CDR3nt: TGTGCCAGCAGGAGGGTGCAGGACCATAAGAGGGGCTACACCTTC; CDR3aa: CASRRVQDHKRGYTF
j_gene: TRBJ2-1; len: 15; d_gene: TRBD1; abundance: few; v_gene: TRBV12-3/TRBV12-4; CDR3nt: TGTGCCAGCAGTGCGACAGGGGACTCCTACAATGAGCAGTTCTTC; CDR3aa: CASSATGDSYNEQFF
j_gene: TRBJ2-2; len: 13; d_gene: .; abundance: few; v_gene: TRBV7-8; CDR3nt: TGTGCCAGCAGCCAGAGGAGGGCCGGGGAGCTGTTTTTT; CDR3aa: CASSQRRAGELFF
j_gene: TRBJ2-5; len: 12; d_gene: .; abundance: many; v_gene: TRBV6-5; CDR3nt: TGTGCCAGCAGTTACTCTGGGGAGACCCAGTACTTC; CDR3aa: CASSYSGETQYF
j_gene: TRBJ1-4; len: 13; d_gene: .; abundance: few; v_gene: TRBV5-1; CDR3nt: TGCGCCAGCAGGGCCGATAACGGGGAAAAACTGTTTTTT; CDR3aa: CASRADNGEKLFF
j_gene: TRBJ1-4; len: 16; d_gene: .; abundance: few; v_gene: TRBV12-3/TRBV12-4; CDR3nt: TGTGCCAGCAGGACCGGGACACAAGGAGCGAGTGAAAAACTGTTTTTT; CDR3aa: CASRTGTQGASEKLFF
j_gene: TRBJ1-1; len: 17; d_gene: TRBD1; abundance: .; v_gene: TRBV6-5; CDR3nt: TGTGCCAGCAGCCGTAATCCAGGGGGGCTCGGGAACACTGAAGCTTTCTTT; CDR3aa: CASSRNPGGLGNTEAFF
j_gene: TRBJ2-6; len: 15; d_gene: .; abundance: .; v_gene: TRBV6-1; CDR3nt: TGTGCCAGCAGTGCGCCACCGTCTGGGGCCAACGTCCTGACTTTC; CDR3aa: CASSAPPSGANVLTF
j_gene: TRBJ2-3; len: 13; d_gene: .; abundance: .; v_gene: TRBV7-6; CDR3nt: TGTGCCAGCAGCTTACCCGGGAGAGATACGCAGTATTTT; CDR3aa: CASSLPGRDTQYF
j_gene: TRBJ2-1; len: 16; d_gene: .; abundance: few; v_gene: TRBV11-3; CDR3nt: TGTGCCAGCGGGGCCACCGTCTCAACCCACAACAATGAGCAGTTCTTC; CDR3aa: CASGATVSTHNNEQFF
j_gene: TRBJ2-5; len: 14; d_gene: TRBD1; abundance: .; v_gene: TRBV20-1; CDR3nt: TGCAGTGCTGTCCCCGGGACAGGACAAGAGACCCAGTACTTC; CDR3aa: CSAVPGTGQETQYF
j_gene: TRBJ2-3; len: 12; d_gene: .; abundance: few; v_gene: TRBV6-2/TRBV6-3; CDR3nt: TGTGCCAGCAGCGCCCGAGCAGATACGCAGTATTTT; CDR3aa: CASSARADTQYF
j_gene: TRBJ1-4; len: 15; d_gene: .; abundance: few; v_gene: TRBV7-2; CDR3nt: TGTGCCAGCAGCCCATGGGGGGGGCAAATAGAAAAACTGTTTTTT; CDR3aa: CASSPWGGQIEKLFF
j_gene: TRBJ2-5; len: 14; d_gene: .; abundance: few; v_gene: TRBV6-2/TRBV6-3; CDR3nt: TGTGCCAGCGTATTACAGGGCTCGGGTGAGACCCAGTACTTC; CDR3aa: CASVLQGSGETQYF
j_gene: TRBJ2-5; len: 14; d_gene: .; abundance: .; v_gene: TRBV4-1; CDR3nt: TGCGCCAGCAGCCAAGCGACTCAACAAGAGACCCAGTACTTC; CDR3aa: CASSQATQQETQYF
j_gene: TRBJ1-6; len: 17; d_gene: .; abundance: .; v_gene: TRBV4-2; CDR3nt: TGTGCCAGCAGCCAAGAAACTACGGGGGTAGTGAATTCACCCCTCCACTTT; CDR3aa: CASSQETTGVVNSPLHF
j_gene: TRBJ2-4; len: 12; d_gene: TRBD2; abundance: .; v_gene: TRBV30; CDR3nt: TGTGCCTGGGGCGGGGGGGGATCCCTTCAGTACTTC; CDR3aa: CAWGGGGSLQYF
j_gene: TRBJ2-3; len: 15; d_gene: .; abundance: .; v_gene: TRBV6-2/TRBV6-3; CDR3nt: TGTGCCAGCAGTTCCCAGGTACCACGCACAGATACGCAGTATTTT; CDR3aa: CASSSQVPRTDTQYF
j_gene: TRBJ2-7; len: 14; d_gene: .; abundance: .; v_gene: TRBV27; CDR3nt: TGTGCCAGCAGAAGGGGGTGGGATTCCTACGAGCAGTACTTC; CDR3aa: CASRRGWDSYEQYF
j_gene: TRBJ1-1; len: 13; d_gene: .; abundance: .; v_gene: TRBV12-3/TRBV12-4; CDR3nt: TGTGCCAGCACGGTCCGGGCGGACACTGAAGCTTTCTTT; CDR3aa: CASTVRADTEAFF
j_gene: TRBJ2-3; len: 16; d_gene: .; abundance: .; v_gene: TRBV5-4; CDR3nt: TGTGCCAGCAGCTTTGGGGGGGGCCGCGAGACAGATACGCAGTATTTT; CDR3aa: CASSFGGGRETDTQYF
j_gene: TRBJ1-6; len: 13; d_gene: .; abundance: .; v_gene: TRBV7-8; CDR3nt: TGTGCCAGCAGCTTAGCGCTATATTCACCCCTCCACTTT; CDR3aa: CASSLALYSPLHF
j_gene: TRBJ1-2; len: 14; d_gene: .; abundance: .; v_gene: TRBV10-3; CDR3nt: TGTGCCATCAGTGAGGGAGGATTAAACTATGGCTACACCTTC; CDR3aa: CAISEGGLNYGYTF
j_gene: TRBJ1-2; len: 18; d_gene: TRBD1; abundance: few; v_gene: TRBV7-2; CDR3nt: TGTGCCAGCAGCTCCCGCGGGGGGCCGGGACAGGGACTCCATGGCTACACCTTC; CDR3aa: CASSSRGGPGQGLHGYTF
j_gene: TRBJ2-5; len: 14; d_gene: .; abundance: few; v_gene: TRBV5-1; CDR3nt: TGCGCCAGCAGCTTGGTAACAGGACGAGAGACCCAGTACTTC; CDR3aa: CASSLVTGRETQYF
j_gene: TRBJ2-3; len: 14; d_gene: .; abundance: few; v_gene: TRBV5-1; CDR3nt: TGCGCCAGCAGCTTGGCGGACTTCGCGGATACGCAGTATTTT; CDR3aa: CASSLADFADTQYF
j_gene: TRBJ2-2; len: 17; d_gene: .; abundance: few; v_gene: TRBV7-2; CDR3nt: TGTGCCAGCAGCCCATTCGGGGGGCTAAGGGTCGGCGGGGAGCTGTTTTTT; CDR3aa: CASSPFGGLRVGGELFF
j_gene: TRBJ2-3; len: 13; d_gene: .; abundance: few; v_gene: TRBV3-1; CDR3nt: TGTGCCAGCAGTCCAATGGTCGCAGATACGCAGTATTTT; CDR3aa: CASSPMVADTQYF
j_gene: TRBJ1-6; len: 13; d_gene: .; abundance: .; v_gene: TRBV12-3/TRBV12-4; CDR3nt: TGTGCCAGCAGTCTGTGGAACAATTCACCCCTCCACTTT; CDR3aa: CASSLWNNSPLHF
j_gene: TRBJ1-1; len: 15; d_gene: .; abundance: .; v_gene: TRBV3-2; CDR3nt: TGTGCCAGCAGACGCAGTTGTTACGGGAACACTGAAGCTTTCTTT; CDR3aa: CASRRSCYGNTEAFF
j_gene: TRBJ2-5; len: 13; d_gene: .; abundance: few; v_gene: TRBV12-3/TRBV12-4; CDR3nt: TGTGCCAGCAGTGCTCACCAGGGGGAGACCCAGTACTTC; CDR3aa: CASSAHQGETQYF